This T cell receptor (beta chain) was sequenced for a study of PD-L1 blockade in urothelial cancer listed by TCRdb under 2017. Concerning the study at large: Therapy was started in the mid-2010s for all patients, and atezolizumab 1,200 mg was administered intravenously every 3 weeks. About 90% of the roughly 29 patients were identified as males with urothelial cancer of bladder origin, and a prior smoking history was reported by 18 of 29 patients. Patients had an ECOG performance status of 0 or 1 and had received between 0 and 3 prior chemotherapy regimens. Blood samples were analyzed at two time points: 3 weeks after treatment start (second dose) and 6 weeks after treatment start. A median of roughly 140,000 T cells and approximately 83,000 unique TCRs was obtained from blood samples, and a median clonality of roughly 0.08 was observed. Somatic, immune and clinical correlates of response to PD-L1 blockade with atezolizumab in urothelial cancer were the focus of an exploratory multi-omic analysis. Pretreatment tumor samples, along with matched peripheral blood serially collected before and after atezolizumab treatment, were subjected to TCR sequencing. Durable clinical benefit was defined as a progression-free survival longer than 6 months, and TCR features were additionally tested against progression-free survival and overall survival. Whole exome sequencing and RNA sequencing of pretreatment tumors were performed alongside TCR sequencing in the same patients. Durable clinical benefit was achieved by nine patients and was not achieved by 20 patients. Pretreatment blood TCR-seq was available for nearly 30 patients, at least one posttreatment blood collection was obtained for around 25 patients, and tumor TCR-seq was available for around 25 patients.

The germline V gene (reference sequence) specifies LNHDA as CDR1 and SQIVND as CDR2. From the cysteine through the phenylalanine, the CDR3 covers 14 amino acids. The entry retains the CDR3 DNA only, 42 bases that are in frame from base 1. For this chain, trimming is 6 bases at the V end and 4 bases at the J end, and the number of junction bases without a gene match is 5. Overall study results and their limits: A pretreatment peripheral blood TCR clonality below the median was linked to improved progression-free and overall survival. Small sample size (n ≈ 27) and many exploratory analyses mean the results are intended to be hypothesis-generating. Patients with durable benefit showed greater expansion of tumor-associated TCR clones in peripheral blood 3 weeks after starting treatment (n ≈ 20, p = 0.022).

About this clone: The target of this receptor is not known. Base-call qualities are not available, and no considerably larger clone is one nucleotide away.

Synthetic TCR analog templates were spiked into each PCR to estimate absolute template abundance from read counts. The immunoSEQ assay was used to amplify TCRbeta CDR3 regions from genomic DNA with bias-controlled V and J gene primers. Rearranged TCRbeta segments were sequenced at approximately 20X coverage. The paper's data handling went like this. Clustering was used to correct sequencing errors, and CDR3s were annotated against IMGT to assign V, D and J genes. Downstream analyses used only productive TCRbeta rearrangements and left out out-of-frame or stop-codon sequences. Clonality was computed as one minus Shannon entropy normalized by the log of the number of unique productive sequences. Fisher's exact test with Benjamini-Hochberg correction, using a cutoff of adjusted p below 0.01, was how clones that differed between time points or between blood and tumor were identified. TCRdb took over this immuneACCESS table, retaining in-frame rearrangements with V and J assigned. Such tables are incomplete; in checked studies, under half of the missing clones stem from an unresolved V gene, and the remainder is unexplained. V and J calls and clone size follow that table, whereas D and trimming were derived from the DNA. Counted in this sample were about 30,000 clones; 70% to 80% of them appeared once. The ten largest clones take up about 3.7% of the sample.

The sample's time point label, decoded: peripheral blood 6 weeks after treatment start. The cohort comprised around 31 patients with locally advanced or metastatic urothelial carcinoma treated at Memorial Sloan Kettering on a trial protocol. Peripheral blood mononuclear cells were collected from each patient pretreatment and during treatment, giving between 1 and 8 total time points per patient. The Qiagen DNeasy Blood extraction kit was used to purify genomic DNA from total PBMCs and from tumor samples. Collected pretreatment and during treatment, PBMCs were isolated and stored as previously described.

The V gene is TRBV19 and the J gene is TRBJ2-5, and 10 junction bases match TRBD2. This clonotype originated in a man in his sixties or seventies with urothelial cancer. The sample in question was PBMCs, obtained around atezolizumab (anti-PD-L1) treatment. The bases read TGTGCCAGTAGCGCCCGGACTAGCGGAGAGACCCAGTACTTC. It translates as CASSARTSGETQYF.